The rows below give T cell receptor beta chains drawn from one sample of a study of T cell changes during pregnancy in multiple sclerosis. The method was immunoSEQ multiplex PCR; TCRdb's version includes in-frame clones alone and lacks a portion of them. The sample carries about 100,000 clones, roughly 90% recorded once. The sample was peripheral blood, taken after pregnancy. These TCRs come from a female donor with multiple sclerosis, enrolled in a pregnancy study. The CDR3 runs from the conserved cysteine through the conserved F or W. D genes are given only for firm matches. Size is omitted from some rows. Given values are once, few, many or a class for expanded clones.

>TRBD1|TRBJ1-1|-|TRBV11-2
TGTGCCAGCAGCTTAGACCTGACAGGGGGTACTGAAGCTTTCTTT
CASSLDLTGGTEAFF
>TRBD1|TRBJ1-3|-|TRBV30
TGTGCCTGGAGTGTTGGACAGGTCCTTGGAAACACCATATATTTT
CAWSVGQVLGNTIYF
>-|TRBJ2-2|-|TRBV9
TGTGCCAGCAGCGTAGCTACCGCCTCAACCGGGGAGCTGTTTTTT
CASSVATASTGELFF
>TRBD1|TRBJ1-1|-|TRBV4-3
TGCGCCAGCAGCCAAGATGGACAGGGGCAGAACACTGAAGCTTTCTTT
CASSQDGQGQNTEAFF
>-|TRBJ1-1|-|TRBV10-3
TGTGCCATCAGCCGGGACACGCTGAACACTGAAGCTTTCTTT
CAISRDTLNTEAFF
>-|TRBJ2-6|once|TRBV10-3
TGTGCCATCAGTGGGGTGGGACAAACCTCTGGGGCCAACGTCCTGACTTTC
CAISGVGQTSGANVLTF
>TRBD1|TRBJ1-4|-|TRBV7-9
TGTGCCAGCAGCCCCGGACAGGGTACTGAAAAACTGTTTTTT
CASSPGQGTEKLFF
>TRBD1|TRBJ1-5|-|TRBV18
TGTGCCAGCTCACCGGGACAGGGAAGTGTTGGCAATCAGCCCCAGCATTTT
CASSPGQGSVGNQPQHF
>-|TRBJ1-1|-|TRBV29-1
TGCAGCGTTTCGGGAAACATGAACACTGAAGCTTTCTTT
CSVSGNMNTEAFF
>TRBD2|TRBJ2-7|-|TRBV6-5
TGTGCCAGCAGGGGAGCGGGAACGGGGGTCCACGAGCAGTACTTC
CASRGAGTGVHEQYF
>-|TRBJ1-2|-|TRBV7-8
TGTGCCAGCAGCTTAAGCTCGCCAAACTATGGTGACTACACCTTC
CASSLSSPNYGDYTF
>TRBD2|TRBJ2-5|-|TRBV7-8
TGTGCCAGCAGCGCCGGACTAGCGTTACTCCGAGGAGAGACCCAGTACTTC
CASSAGLALLRGETQYF
>-|TRBJ2-7|-|TRBV5-1
TGCGCCAGCAGCTTGGAGAGGGCTTCCTACGAGCAGTACTTC
CASSLERASYEQYF
>TRBD2|TRBJ2-3|-|TRBV6-1
TGTGCCAGCAGTGAAAAGGGGACTAGCGCTAGCACAGATACGCAGTATTTT
CASSEKGTSASTDTQYF
>TRBD2|TRBJ2-7|-|TRBV6-5
TGTGCCAGCAGTGCTCTAGCGGGGGGGATGGAGGAGCAGTACTTC
CASSALAGGMEEQYF
>TRBD1|TRBJ1-2|-|TRBV5-4
TGTGCCAGCAGCGCGGGACAGAACTATGGCTACACCTTC
CASSAGQNYGYTF
>TRBD2|TRBJ2-7|once|TRBV5-4
TGTGCCAGCAGCTTGCGACTCCTACTAGCGGGTCCCTACGAGCAGTACTTC
CASSLRLLLAGPYEQYF
>-|TRBJ1-2|-|TRBV9
TGTGCCAGCAGCGTAGTTTCAGGGAATGGCTACACCTTC
CASSVVSGNGYTF
>-|TRBJ2-7|-|TRBV7-2
TGTGCCAGCAGCTTAGCGCGGGGAGCCTGGGAGCAGTACTTC
CASSLARGAWEQYF
>TRBD1|TRBJ1-5|-|TRBV5-1
TGCGCCAGCAGCTTCAATACCTCAACCGGGACAGGGGAGAACTCCGATCAGCCCCAGCATTTT
CASSFNTSTGTGENSDQPQHF
>-|TRBJ1-2|-|TRBV14
TGTGCCAGCAGCCAGTTGTCCCTATATGGCTACACCTTC
CASSQLSLYGYTF
>-|TRBJ1-2|-|TRBV5-4
TGTGCCAGCAGCTTGAGACAGGAGTATGGCTACACCTTC
CASSLRQEYGYTF
>TRBD1|TRBJ1-2|-|TRBV28
TGTGCCAGCAGAAGGACAGGCTCTAACTATGGCTACACCTTC
CASRRTGSNYGYTF
>-|TRBJ2-1|-|TRBV4-2
TGTGCCAGCAGCCCGGAAGAGAGACAGGAGCAGTTCTTC
CASSPEERQEQFF
>TRBD2|TRBJ2-7|-|TRBV28
TGTGCCAGCAGTTTTCCACTAGCGGGGTTATCCTACGAGCAGTACTTC
CASSFPLAGLSYEQYF
>TRBD1|TRBJ1-2|-|TRBV4-3
TGCGCCAGCAGCCAAGAGACAGGGCGAACCTTC
CASSQETGRTF
>TRBD1|TRBJ1-3|-|TRBV5-1
TGCGCCAGCAGCTCAGGGGGCGCTGGAAACACCATATATTTT
CASSSGGAGNTIYF
>-|TRBJ2-7|-|TRBV14
TGTGCCAGCAGCCATGCAGGGTCCTACGAGCAGTACTTC
CASSHAGSYEQYF
>TRBD1|TRBJ1-6|-|TRBV5-6
TGTGCCAGCAGCCCAGGACAGGGGGCCGTAGGGGTTTATAATTCACCCCTCCACTTT
CASSPGQGAVGVYNSPLHF
>-|TRBJ1-6|-|TRBV19
TGTGCCAGTAGCCTCTCTCCTAAGCCGGATTCACCCCTCCACTTT
CASSLSPKPDSPLHF
>TRBD1|TRBJ1-6|-|TRBV5-6
TGTGCCAGCAACAAACGGACAGGGAAAGCTTTGGCCTCACCCCTCCACTTT
CASNKRTGKALASPLHF
>TRBD1|TRBJ2-2|-|TRBV4-1
TGCGCCAGCAGCCAGCCTAGGGACAGGCGCACCGGGGAGCTGTTTTTT
CASSQPRDRRTGELFF
>-|TRBJ2-2|-|TRBV2
TGTGCCAGCAGTGAAGAATACGGGAACACCGGGGAGCTGTTTTTT
CASSEEYGNTGELFF
>-|TRBJ2-5|-|TRBV15
TGTGCCACCAGCCGACCGGAACTAGACAGGCGAAAAGAGACCCAGTACTTC
CATSRPELDRRKETQYF
>TRBD1|TRBJ1-4|-|TRBV28
TGTGCCAGCAGTGCAGGACAGGGCGGGGTTGAAAAACTGTTTTTT
CASSAGQGGVEKLFF
>-|TRBJ2-2|-|TRBV4-2
TGTGCCAGCAGCCAAACTAAGTTGCAGGCGGGCACCGGGGAGCTGTTTTTT
CASSQTKLQAGTGELFF
>TRBD2|TRBJ2-5|once|TRBV7-3
TGTGCCAGCAGCTTAGGGGCTAGCGGGATGTCGGAGACCCAGTACTTC
CASSLGASGMSETQYF
>-|TRBJ2-5|-|TRBV5-3
TGTGCCAGAAGCTGCCGGGACTACCAAGAGACCCAGTACTTC
CARSCRDYQETQYF
>-|TRBJ1-1|few|TRBV18
TGTGCCAGCTCACCAGTCGGGAGCTTCGATGAAGCTTTCTTT
CASSPVGSFDEAFF
>-|TRBJ2-4|-|TRBV7-8
TGTGCCAGCAGCTTAGGGTGGCAGGGGAAAAACATTCAGTACTTC
CASSLGWQGKNIQYF
>TRBD1|TRBJ2-1|-|TRBV5-1
TGCGCCAGCAATACCGGGACAGGGTACAATGAGCAGTTCTTC
CASNTGTGYNEQFF
>-|TRBJ2-2|few|TRBV5-1
TGCGCCAGCAGTCCAGGGACTCTGAACACCGGGGAGCTGTTTTTT
CASSPGTLNTGELFF
>-|TRBJ2-3|-|TRBV7-8
TGTGCCAGCAGCGAAGTCCAGGGCACAGATACGCAGTATTTT
CASSEVQGTDTQYF
>TRBD2|TRBJ2-1|once|TRBV30
TGTGCCTGGACTATTCGAGCGGGGAATGAGCAGTTCTTC
CAWTIRAGNEQFF
>TRBD2|TRBJ2-3|once|TRBV2
TGTGCCACCCTAGCGGGGGGCGCCGCAGATACGCAGTATTTT
CATLAGGAADTQYF
>-|TRBJ2-1|-|TRBV5-1
TGCGCCAGCAGCTTGGGAGGGTTCACCTACAATGAGCAGTTCTTC
CASSLGGFTYNEQFF
>TRBD2|TRBJ2-7|few|TRBV19
TGTGCCAGTAGTATAGAAGGGACTAGCGGAGAGTACTTC
CASSIEGTSGEYF
>TRBD2|TRBJ2-5|-|TRBV28
TGTGCCAGCACAGCGGGAGGGCCAAGCCAAGAGACCCAGTACTTC
CASTAGGPSQETQYF
>-|TRBJ2-7|-|TRBV19
TGTGCCAGTAGTAGGGCGGGGAACTCCTACGAGCAGTACTTC
CASSRAGNSYEQYF
>-|TRBJ1-6|-|TRBV2
TGTGCCAGCAGTGGTCGACAGACAAATTCACCCCTCCACTTT
CASSGRQTNSPLHF
>-|TRBJ2-6|-|TRBV18
TGTGCCAGCTCACCAACACAGGGCTTGTCTGGGGCCAACGTCCTGACTTTC
CASSPTQGLSGANVLTF
>TRBD2|TRBJ2-3|-|TRBV25-1
TGTGCCAGCAGTGCTTGGGGAAGGAGCGGGAGCCGCACAGATACGCAGTATTTT
CASSAWGRSGSRTDTQYF
>-|TRBJ2-3|-|TRBV6-5
TGTGCCAGCAGTAGAGCGGAAGTAAGCACAGATACGCAGTATTTT
CASSRAEVSTDTQYF
>-|TRBJ1-1|-|TRBV6-6
TGTGCCAGCAGTTCCTCAACACACACTGAAGCTTTCTTT
CASSSSTHTEAFF
>TRBD1|TRBJ1-1|-|TRBV4-1
TGCGCCAGCAGCCAGGTGGACAGGGGGAACACTGAAGCTTTCTTT
CASSQVDRGNTEAFF